In this sample, the clone carrying this T cell receptor beta chain turned up a few times. Its antigen is as yet unknown. The sample comes from a study of T cell repertoires in cytomegalovirus infection. Study results and limitations: Cumulative frequency (of public TCR beta family members) identified carriers of CMV plus the relevant HLA.

Germline values: CDR1 MNHEY, CDR2 SMNVEV (reference sequence). The CDR3 is made up of 14 amino acids. V lost 5 bases and J 5 bases, leaving 16 bases between the germline ends. TCRdb reprocessed the reads via MiXCR and lists one record per CDR3 protein. The table has fewer than 1,000,000 distinct CDR3 sequences, around 32% seen once. The clonotype originates from a human donor in good health (CMV status not recorded). Some clones in this sample may be carry-over from other donors' samples. This chain uses TRBV27 with TRBJ2-7; D uncertain. Sequencing used cultured CD8+ T cells from PBMCs, obtained from culture after CMV antigen stimulation. CDR3 nucleotide sequence: TGTGCCAGCAGTCCAAGCGACACCTCAAACGAGCAGTACTTC. Residues: CASSPSDTSNEQYF.